These 28 T cell receptor beta chains came from one sample sequenced in a study of radiotherapy plus CTLA-4 blockade in lung cancer. TCRdb's copy holds only in-frame clones and misses some; the assay was immunoSEQ multiplex PCR. The sample contains about 94,000 clones, approximately 82% of which appear only once. The source material was peripheral blood, sampled from a patient treated with radiotherapy plus ipilimumab. The receptors derive from a human donor with non-small cell lung cancer that progressed on radiotherapy plus ipilimumab.

CDR3 bases: TGTGCCAGTAGGACTAGCGAGTACAATGAGCAGTTCTTC. This encodes CASRTSEYNEQFF. The rearrangement joins TRBV19 to TRBJ2-1; 8 bases line up with TRBD2. The germline CDR1 and CDR2 sequences are LNHDA and SQIVND (reference sequence). The CDR3 sequence is 13 residues long. After removal of 6 bases from V and 4 bases from J, the junction contained 2 bases not matched to a gene.

The chain links TRBV7-9 to TRBJ2-1; D tentatively fits TRBD1 or TRBD2 (5 bases each). V was pared by 1 base and J by 9 bases, with 10 bases between. The CDR3 runs to 13 residues. Germline-derived CDR1 and CDR2 are SEHNR and FQNEAQ (reference sequence). CDR3 bases: TGTGCCAGCAGCTTAGTCGGGGCCGCTGAGCAGTTCTTC. This translates into CASSLVGAAEQFF. Filled out from reference TRBV7-9 and TRBJ2-1, the complete variable domain reads DTGVSQNPRHKITKRGQNVTFRCDPISEHNRLYWYRQTLGQGPEFLTYFQNEAQLEKSRLLSDRFSAERPKGSFSTLEIQRTEQGDSAMYLCASSLVGAAEQFFGPGTRLTVL.

The chain uses TRBV6-5 and TRBJ2-2; D uncertain. Trimming cost V 6 bases and J 3 bases, with 2 bases left between them. The CDR3 has 11 residues. Germline V gene sequence: CDR1 MNHEY, CDR2 SVGAGI. Here the CDR3 reads CASRDTGELFF. The CDR3 bases are TGTGCCAGCAGGGACACCGGGGAGCTGTTTTTT.

V usage is TRBV29-1 and J usage is TRBJ2-1; 7 nucleotides match TRBD1. This CDR3 is 13 amino acids long. V lost 8 bases, J lost 2 bases, and 6 bases stayed unmatched. Germline values: CDR1 SQVTM, CDR2 ANQGSEA. CDR3 DNA: TGCAGCCTAAGACAGGGAACCTACAATGAGCAGTTCTTC. It specifies CSLRQGTYNEQFF.

The chain employs TRBV13 and TRBJ2-1; D not certain. CDR3 size: 14 residues. V lost 5 bases and J 3 bases, leaving 11 bases between the germline ends. CDR1 is PRHDT, CDR2 FYEKMQ, per germline (reference sequence). The CDR3 region is CASSPGRYYNEQFF. The CDR3 DNA reads TGTGCCAGCAGCCCCGGCCGGTACTACAATGAGCAGTTCTTC.

This rearrangement joins TRBV7-3 to TRBJ2-1, with 7 bases lining up with TRBD2. V shed 5 bases and J 5 bases; nucleotides not matched to a gene: 6. The CDR3 is 14 amino acids. Germline V gene lookup returns CDR1 SGHTA and CDR2 FQGTGA. The CDR3 nucleotides read TGTGCCAGCAGCCCCAGCGGGACCCACAATGAGCAGTTCTTC. It is translated as CASSPSGTHNEQFF. Drawing the rest from reference TRBV7-3 and TRBJ2-1, the complete variable domain is GAGVSQTPSNKVTEKGKYVELRCDPISGHTALYWYRQSLGQGPEFLIYFQGTGAADDSGLPNDRFFAVRPEGSVSTLKIQRTERGDSAVYLCASSPSGTHNEQFFGPGTRLTVL.

The chain couples TRBV5-6 to TRBJ2-7, with D possibly matching TRBD2 (5 bases). The germline V and J ends were trimmed by 0 bases and 5 bases, with 12 bases remaining between them. In germline, CDR1 is SGHDT, CDR2 YYEEEE. The length of the CDR3 is 14 residues. CDR3 sequence (DNA): TGTGCCAGCAGCTTGGGGGCGGGTACGGACGAGCAGTACTTC. Protein sequence: CASSLGAGTDEQYF.

This chain uses TRBV7-2 with TRBJ2-7; 8 bases agree with TRBD1. Per germline, CDR1 SGHTA and CDR2 FQGNSA. This CDR3 is 14 amino acids long. J was trimmed by 3 bases and V by 3 bases; bases with no gene match: 4. CDR3 nucleotide sequence: TGTGCCAGCAGCTTTACGGGACAGGACTACGAGCAGTACTTC. Translating it yields CASSFTGQDYEQYF.

V usage is TRBV19 and J usage is TRBJ2-5; TRBD1 or TRBD2 may be the D gene (5 bases each). The V end was cut by 4 bases, the J end by 2 bases, with 11 bases between. CDR1 is LNHDA and CDR2 is SQIVND in the germline V gene (reference sequence). The CDR3 spans 14 residues. The CDR3 here is CASSTGTLQETQYF. The CDR3, as DNA: TGTGCCAGTAGTACCGGGACCCTTCAAGAGACCCAGTACTTC.

This clone has more than one count but fewer than ten. The CDR3 nucleotides read TGTGCCAGCAGGAGGGGGGTCCTAGACTACGAGCAGTACTTC. As protein: CASRRGVLDYEQYF. V and J are TRBV28 and TRBJ2-7; D may match TRBD1 or TRBD2 (6 bases each). The CDR3 is made up of 14 amino acids. Trimming cost V 6 bases and J 3 bases, with 15 bases left between them. The germline V gene encodes CDR1 MDHEN and CDR2 SYDVKM.

This CDR3 reads CASSLKAVNPDQPQHF. As DNA, the CDR3 is TGTGCCAGCAGCCTGAAGGCAGTCAACCCAGATCAGCCCCAGCATTTT. This chain connects TRBV2 to TRBJ1-5; D is uncertain. The CDR3 spans 16 residues. Germline V gene data show CDR1 as SNHLY and CDR2 as FYNNEI. V shed 6 bases and J shed 5 bases, with 20 bases lying between them.

V gene TRBV6-6 combines with J gene TRBJ1-1, with D possibly matching TRBD1 (6 bases). The germline gives CDR1 MNHNY, CDR2 SVGAGI (reference sequence). This CDR3 is built from 16 residues. V lost 0 bases and J lost 6, with 17 bases in between. CDR3 nucleotides: TGTGCCAGCAGTTACTCGATGGGGGGCCTGCAGCCTGAAGCTTTCTTT. It is translated as CASSYSMGGLQPEAFF.

The J gene is TRBJ1-5, the V gene TRBV28; TRBD1 agrees at 9 bases. J was trimmed by 7 bases and V by 6 bases; bases with no gene match: 7. The CDR3 has 14 residues. Per the germline V gene, CDR1 is MDHEN and CDR2 is SYDVKM. The CDR3 nucleotides read TGTGCCAGCAGCCGGACAGGGGTAGAACAGCCCCAGCATTTT. Amino acid sequence: CASSRTGVEQPQHF.

In regard to this clone: In the same sample, other DNA sequences code for this CDR3. This chain connects TRBV10-3 to TRBJ2-7; D remains unclear. V was clipped by 5 bases and J by 2 bases, with 10 bases between them. Germline V gives CDR1 ENHRY, CDR2 SYGVKD. This CDR3 region has 13 residues. This CDR3 is CAISRTVAYEQYF. The CDR3 nucleotides read TGTGCCATCAGTAGAACAGTTGCCTACGAGCAGTACTTC.

The chain uses TRBV6-1 and TRBJ2-7, with TRBD2 matching over 11 bases. The length of the CDR3 is 16 residues. Germline V gene sequence: CDR1 MNHNS, CDR2 SASEGT. V lost 4 bases and J lost 4; bases outside the gene matches: 9. CDR3 amino acids: CASSGRLAGLVYEQYF. DNA of the CDR3: TGTGCCAGCAGTGGACGACTAGCGGGATTGGTATACGAGCAGTACTTC.

This chain joins TRBV18 and TRBJ2-4, with D possibly being TRBD1 (6 bases). CDR1 and CDR2 (germline): KGHSH, LQKENI. V was clipped by 0 bases and J by 0 bases, with 9 bases between them. The CDR3 length is 16 residues. The CDR3 loop reads CASSPPNRVAKNIQYF. The DNA of the CDR3 is TGTGCCAGCTCACCACCCAACAGGGTAGCCAAAAACATTCAGTACTTC.

The chain joins TRBV6-5 to TRBJ2-5; D may be TRBD1 (5 bases). V lost 6 bases and J 5 bases, leaving 19 bases between the germline ends. Germline values: CDR1 MNHEY, CDR2 SVGAGI. This CDR3 region has 15 residues. Here the CDR3 reads CASSLGSGRVETQYF. For the CDR3, the DNA is TGTGCCAGCAGCCTTGGGTCGGGCAGGGTGGAGACCCAGTACTTC.

The V call is TRBV27, the J call TRBJ1-1; D is ambiguous. This CDR3 is 14 amino acids long. CDR1 MNHEY and CDR2 SMNVEV come from the germline V gene (reference sequence). Trimming cost V 0 bases and J 2 bases, with 7 bases left between them. CDR3 in DNA: TGTGCCAGCAGTTTATCTTGGCGAAACACTGAAGCTTTCTTT. It translates to CASSLSWRNTEAFF.

J is TRBJ2-1 and V is TRBV7-2, with D uncertain. The CDR3 covers 15 residues. Looked up from germline, CDR1 is SGHTA and CDR2 is FQGNSA. The V end was cut by 5 bases, the J end by 3 bases, with 14 bases between. Here the CDR3 DNA reads TGTGCCAGCAGCCAGAGGCCGTACAACTACAATGAGCAGTTCTTC. Translation gives CASSQRPYNYNEQFF.

This clone was observed a handful of times. The chain carries TRBV12-5 and TRBJ1-2, with D hard to call. V was trimmed by 1 base and J by 4 bases, leaving 13 bases between them. The CDR3 extends over 15 amino acids. Germline lookup yields CDR1 LGHNT and CDR2 FRNRAP. The CDR3 here is CASGLAPAGAYGYTF. The CDR3 DNA reads as TGTGCTAGTGGTTTGGCCCCAGCAGGTGCCTATGGCTACACCTTC.

The V and J genes are TRBV7-6 and TRBJ2-3; 16 nucleotides align to TRBD2. The CDR3 has 16 residues. In germline, CDR1 is SGHVS, CDR2 FNYEAQ. Trimming took 3 bases from V and 3 from J; bases not matched to a gene: 0. Here the CDR3 DNA reads TGTGCCAGCAGCTTGGGACTAGCGGGAGGGACAGATACGCAGTATTTT. Encoded protein: CASSLGLAGGTDTQYF.

V is TRBV6-4 and J is TRBJ1-1; tentatively, D is TRBD1 (6 bases). CDR1 MRHNA and CDR2 SNTAGT come from the germline V gene. The CDR3 is made up of 13 amino acids. The ends were cut back, 6 bases at V and 0 bases at J, with 8 bases in the middle. The chain's CDR3 is CASRGDMNTEAFF. The CDR3 region has the DNA TGTGCCAGCAGGGGGGACATGAACACTGAAGCTTTCTTT.

The chain joins TRBV7-9 to TRBJ2-7; 13 bases align to TRBD2. The length of the CDR3 is 14 residues. Germline V gene data show CDR1 as SEHNR and CDR2 as FQNEAQ (reference sequence). V shed 3 bases, J shed 7 bases, and the junction held 3 bases outside the gene matches. The CDR3 loop is CASSLGTSGNEQYF. For the CDR3, the DNA is TGTGCCAGCAGCTTGGGGACTAGCGGGAATGAGCAGTACTTC.

The CDR3 loop reads CASSLSVGRTAYYGYTF. The CDR3 DNA follows: TGTGCCAGCAGCTTAAGTGTTGGACGAACCGCCTACTATGGCTACACCTTC. The chain has TRBV7-2 and TRBJ1-2; no reliable D call. V was pared by 2 bases and J by 3 bases, with 19 bases between. Germline lookup yields CDR1 SGHTA and CDR2 FQGNSA. CDR3 length: 17 residues.

This clone appeared a few times. The chain combines TRBV10-1 with TRBJ1-2; D is perhaps TRBD1 (6 bases). Germline V gene sequence: CDR1 WNHNN, CDR2 SYGVQD (reference sequence). The CDR3 covers 16 residues. Trimming cost V 10 bases and J 0 bases, with 21 bases left between them. The CDR3 region has the DNA TGCGCCACCAACCTTGTCAAGGGACAAGCTAACTATGGCTACACCTTC. It encodes CATNLVKGQANYGYTF.

CDR3 nucleotide sequence: TGTGCCAGCAGTTCCCCCCGCAGCCTGAACACTGAAGCTTTCTTT. Its protein product is CASSSPRSLNTEAFF. V usage is TRBV28 and J usage is TRBJ1-1, with unresolved D. Trimming took 4 bases from V and 0 from J, leaving 12 bases between them. Germline CDR1 reads MDHEN; CDR2 reads SYDVKM. The CDR3 runs 15 residues. The variable domain in full, completed from reference TRBV28 and TRBJ1-1, reads DVKVTQSSRYLVKRTGEKVFLECVQDMDHENMFWYRQDPGLGLRLIYFSYDVKMKEKGDIPEGYSVSREKKERFSLILESASTNQTSMYLCASSSPRSLNTEAFFGQGTRLTVV.

The chain uses TRBV5-4 and TRBJ2-5, with D perhaps matching TRBD2 (5 bases). The V end lost 5 bases, the J end lost 4 bases, and 9 bases lay between the germline ends. Germline lookup yields CDR1 SGHNT and CDR2 YYREEE (reference sequence). The CDR3 has 12 amino acids. The CDR3 DNA is TGTGCCAGCAGTCCGGGGAGAGAGACCCAGTACTTC. Translation: CASSPGRETQYF.

The chain recombines TRBV10-2 with TRBJ2-1, with TRBD2 as a possible D gene (6 bases). In germline, CDR1 is WSHSY, CDR2 SAAADI. V was trimmed by 3 bases and J by 7 bases, leaving 19 bases between them. The CDR3 spans 16 residues. In DNA form, the CDR3 reads TGCGCCAGCAGTGACCCCGAGACTAGGAGCGAGAATGAGCAGTTCTTC. Amino acids: CASSDPETRSENEQFF.